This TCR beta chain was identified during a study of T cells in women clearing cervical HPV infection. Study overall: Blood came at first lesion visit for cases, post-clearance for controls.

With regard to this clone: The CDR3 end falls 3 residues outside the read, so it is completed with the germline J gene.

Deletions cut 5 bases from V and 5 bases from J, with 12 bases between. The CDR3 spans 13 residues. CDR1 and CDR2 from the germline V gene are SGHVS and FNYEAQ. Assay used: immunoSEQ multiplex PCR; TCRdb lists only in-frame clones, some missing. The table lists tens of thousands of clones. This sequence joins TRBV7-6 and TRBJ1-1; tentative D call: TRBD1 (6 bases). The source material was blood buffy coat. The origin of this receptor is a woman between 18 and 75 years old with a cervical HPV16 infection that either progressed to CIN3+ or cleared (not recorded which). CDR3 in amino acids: CASSINRVTEAFF. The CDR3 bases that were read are TGTGCCAGCAGCATTAACAGGGTGACTGAA. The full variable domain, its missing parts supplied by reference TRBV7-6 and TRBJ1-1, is GAGVSQSPRYKVTKRGQDVALRCDPISGHVSLYWYRQALGQGPEFLTYFNYEAQQDKSGLPNDRFSAERPEGSISTLTIQRTEQRDSAMYRCASSINRVTEAFFGQGTRLTVV.